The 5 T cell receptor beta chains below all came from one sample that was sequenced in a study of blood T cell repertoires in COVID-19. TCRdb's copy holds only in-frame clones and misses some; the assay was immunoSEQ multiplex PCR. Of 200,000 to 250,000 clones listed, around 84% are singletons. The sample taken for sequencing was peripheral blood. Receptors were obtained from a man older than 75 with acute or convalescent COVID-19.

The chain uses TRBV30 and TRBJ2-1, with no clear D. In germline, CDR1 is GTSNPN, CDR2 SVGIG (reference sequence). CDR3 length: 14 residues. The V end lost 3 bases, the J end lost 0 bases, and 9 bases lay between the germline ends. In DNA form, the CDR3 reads TGTGCCTGGAGCCCTATGAGCTCCTACAATGAGCAGTTCTTC. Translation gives CAWSPMSSYNEQFF.

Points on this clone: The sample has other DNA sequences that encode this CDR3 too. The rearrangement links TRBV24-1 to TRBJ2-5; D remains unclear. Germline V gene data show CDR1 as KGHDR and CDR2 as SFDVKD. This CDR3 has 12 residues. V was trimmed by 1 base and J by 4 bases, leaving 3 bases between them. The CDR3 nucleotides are TGTGCCACCAGTGATTTCGGAGAGACCCAGTACTTC. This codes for CATSDFGETQYF.

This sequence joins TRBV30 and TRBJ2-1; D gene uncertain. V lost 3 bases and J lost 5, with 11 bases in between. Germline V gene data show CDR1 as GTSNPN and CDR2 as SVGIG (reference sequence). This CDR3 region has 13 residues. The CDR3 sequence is CAWSRFPNNEQFF. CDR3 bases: TGTGCCTGGAGCCGGTTTCCTAACAATGAGCAGTTCTTC.

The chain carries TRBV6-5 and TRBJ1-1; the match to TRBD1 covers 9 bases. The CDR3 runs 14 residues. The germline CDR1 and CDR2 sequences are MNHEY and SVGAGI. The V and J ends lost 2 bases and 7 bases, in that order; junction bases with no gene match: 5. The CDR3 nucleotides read TGTGCCAGCAGTTACCCGACAGGGGGTGGTGAAGCTTTCTTT. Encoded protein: CASSYPTGGGEAFF.

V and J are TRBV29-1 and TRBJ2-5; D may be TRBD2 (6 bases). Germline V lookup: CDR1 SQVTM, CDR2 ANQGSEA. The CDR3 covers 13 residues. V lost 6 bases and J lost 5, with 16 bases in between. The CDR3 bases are TGCAGCGTAGCTAGCGTGGGTGGGGAGACCCAGTACTTC. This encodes CSVASVGGETQYF.